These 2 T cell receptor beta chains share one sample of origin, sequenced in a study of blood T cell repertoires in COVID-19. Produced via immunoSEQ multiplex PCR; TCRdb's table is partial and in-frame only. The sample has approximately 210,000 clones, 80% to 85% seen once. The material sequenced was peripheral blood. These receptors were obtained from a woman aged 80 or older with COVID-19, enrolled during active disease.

CDR3 DNA sequence: TGTGCCAGCAATGGACAGAAAAATGAAAAACTGTTTTTT. This sequence encodes CASNGQKNEKLFF. This sequence joins TRBV2 and TRBJ1-4; maybe TRBD1 (6 bases). This CDR3 is built from 13 residues. Trimming removed 7 bases at V and 5 bases at J, with 11 bases between. Germline values: CDR1 SNHLY, CDR2 FYNNEI.

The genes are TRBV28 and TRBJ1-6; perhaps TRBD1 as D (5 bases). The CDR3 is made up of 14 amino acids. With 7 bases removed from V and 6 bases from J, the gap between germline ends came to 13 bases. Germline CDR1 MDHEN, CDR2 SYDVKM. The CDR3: CASTLGGVNSPLHF. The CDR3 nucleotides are TGTGCCAGCACCTTGGGAGGGGTTAATTCACCCCTCCACTTT.